This record covers a single TCR beta chain. What it binds is unknown. From the 5' RACE reads, TCRdb called clonotypes with MiXCR, one entry per CDR3 protein. Of approximately 340,000 distinct CDR3 sequences listed, roughly 14% are singletons. These data belong to a study of CD8 T cells in ankylosing spondylitis. Whole-study results and caveats: Blood from ankylosing spondylitis patients appeared to carry a characteristic roughly 8-variant TCR beta motif. From matched ankylosing spondylitis synovial fluid, disease-linked clones were reportedly recovered at significantly enriched levels.

This receptor was obtained from a male donor with ankylosing spondylitis or in good health (not recorded which). What was sequenced was blood, either unsorted or a sorted T cell fraction (not recorded which).

The CDR3 protein is CASSQTMRGDQETQYF. DNA for the CDR3: TGTGCCAGCAGCCAAACAATGAGGGGCGACCAAGAGACCCAGTACTTC. The gene calls are TRBV14 and TRBJ2-5; TRBD1 or TRBD2 may be the D gene (5 bases each). CDR1 is SGHDN and CDR2 is FVKESK in the germline V gene. V was pared by 2 bases and J by 0 bases, with 13 bases between. This CDR3 spans 16 amino acids.